A selection of T cell receptor beta chains follows, all from one sample in a study of control samples from healthy donors and cancer patients. Data came from immunoSEQ multiplex PCR; TCRdb stores just in-frame clones and leaves some out. The sample gives approximately 220,000 clones, just under 95% of which show up once; about 1.6% is in the top ten. Sequenced: blood. These receptors were taken from a man between 45 and 60 years old in good health. CDR3s leave out the opening cysteine and the closing phenylalanine or tryptophan. A D gene is named only where the DNA matches it firmly.

TRBV18,-,ASSPPQQVTEAF
TRBV29-1,-,SVPPPGLKNSPLH
TRBV9,TRBD2,ASSHPSQRGQDTQY
TRBV18,-,ASSPLDTDSGYT
TRBV9,-,ASSVGRMFGANEKLF
TRBV7-4,-,ASSPSPPDLCAEAF
TRBV29-1,-,SVEETMNTEAF
TRBV4-2,TRBD2,ASSQVPGLENNEQF
TRBV2,TRBD2,ASSAAGGPYNEQF
TRBV10-3,-,AISESTNQPQH
TRBV30,-,AFQGAGKYNEQF
TRBV9,-,ASSVEEMNTEAF
TRBV7-2,-,ASSLRGIGGTEAF
TRBV28,-,ASSRSGGETQY
TRBV19,-,ASSIPGSGAEAF
TRBV5-1,-,ASSLVEDASPLH
TRBV5-1,-,ASSLAGQGETQY
TRBV5-1,TRBD1,ASSPGSGGHEKLF
TRBV5-4,TRBD1,ASSSAQGANEKLF
TRBV19,TRBD1,ASTNSPDRYNEQF
TRBV6-2/TRBV6-3,-,ASSPGDYGYT
TRBV19,-,ASSMSFNYGYT
TRBV10-3,TRBD1,AIPTTGTGGSGANVLT
TRBV11-2,-,ASSFLGARQETQY
TRBV5-1,-,ASSLQDPRQGTQY
TRBV2,TRBD1,ASSESGGHTEAF
TRBV7-2,-,ASSFIPTDSPLH
TRBV5-3,TRBD1,ARSPRGRLRDRESYNSPLH
TRBV6-6,-,ASSSGPRSGANVLT